The rows below give T cell receptor beta chains drawn from one sample of a study of blood T cells in healthy people across ages. TCRdb reanalysed the 5' RACE reads using MiXCR and keeps one entry per CDR3 protein. Of around 1,900,000 distinct CDR3 sequences listed, around 42% are singletons. Input material: blood. The receptors were sampled from a human donor in good health. The CDR3 runs from the conserved cysteine through the conserved F or W. The order of the fields is CDR3 protein, CDR3 DNA, V gene, J gene, clone size, D gene. The D gene is left open where the match is weak. Expanded clones get a size class; other rows say once, few or many, or leave the size out.

cdr3_aa: CASSQTGSSSGELFF
cdr3_nt: TGTGCCAGCAGTCAGACAGGGTCTTCATCCGGGGAGCTGTTTTTT
v_call: TRBV6-5
j_call: TRBJ2-2
clone_size: NA
d_call: TRBD1

cdr3_aa: CASSAPGAHEQYF
cdr3_nt: TGTGCCAGCAGCGCCCCCGGGGCCCACGAGCAGTACTTC
v_call: TRBV7-6
j_call: TRBJ2-7
clone_size: NA
d_call: NA

cdr3_aa: CASSYGREWNQPQHF
cdr3_nt: TGTGCCAGCAGTTACGGGAGAGAGTGGAATCAGCCCCAGCATTTT
v_call: TRBV6-2/TRBV6-3
j_call: TRBJ1-5
clone_size: NA
d_call: NA

cdr3_aa: CSVYSSGGPYNEQFF
cdr3_nt: TGCAGCGTTTACTCTAGCGGGGGGCCTTACAATGAGCAGTTCTTC
v_call: TRBV29-1
j_call: TRBJ2-1
clone_size: NA
d_call: TRBD2

cdr3_aa: CASSLGGGKAQETQYF
cdr3_nt: TGTGCCAGCAGCTTAGGAGGGGGAAAAGCCCAAGAGACCCAGTACTTC
v_call: TRBV7-6
j_call: TRBJ2-5
clone_size: NA
d_call: NA

cdr3_aa: CASSYLGTENLYGYTF
cdr3_nt: TGTGCCAGCAGTTACCTCGGGACAGAGAACCTGTATGGCTACACCTTC
v_call: TRBV6-5
j_call: TRBJ1-2
clone_size: NA
d_call: TRBD1

cdr3_aa: CASSRRTGRETQYF
cdr3_nt: TGTGCCAGCAGCCGGCGGACAGGGAGGGAGACCCAGTACTTC
v_call: TRBV2
j_call: TRBJ2-5
clone_size: few
d_call: TRBD1

cdr3_aa: CASSWGSISYNEQFF
cdr3_nt: TGTGCCAGCAGCTGGGGATCAATATCCTACAATGAGCAGTTCTTC
v_call: TRBV6-1
j_call: TRBJ2-1
clone_size: NA
d_call: NA

cdr3_aa: CASSPRDRGDNEQFF
cdr3_nt: TGTGCCAGCAGCCCTAGGGACAGGGGGGACAATGAGCAGTTCTTC
v_call: TRBV4-2
j_call: TRBJ2-1
clone_size: NA
d_call: TRBD1

cdr3_aa: CASSLQGAYEQYF
cdr3_nt: TGTGCCAGCAGTTTGCAGGGGGCCTACGAGCAGTACTTC
v_call: TRBV7-2
j_call: TRBJ2-7
clone_size: many
d_call: TRBD1

cdr3_aa: CASRGQARGYTF
cdr3_nt: TGTGCCAGCAGAGGACAGGCGCGGGGCTACACCTTC
v_call: TRBV6-5
j_call: TRBJ1-2
clone_size: NA
d_call: TRBD1

cdr3_aa: CASMKGLGGGYTEAFF
cdr3_nt: TGTGCCAGCATGAAGGGCCTGGGGGGCGGGTACACTGAAGCTTTCTTT
v_call: TRBV2
j_call: TRBJ1-1
clone_size: NA
d_call: NA

cdr3_aa: CASSLAGVGYGYTF
cdr3_nt: TGTGCCAGCAGCTTAGCAGGGGTTGGCTATGGCTACACCTTC
v_call: TRBV5-5
j_call: TRBJ1-2
clone_size: many
d_call: NA

cdr3_aa: CASSVGDNSDEQYF
cdr3_nt: TGTGCCAGCAGCGTAGGAGATAACTCGGACGAGCAGTACTTC
v_call: TRBV9
j_call: TRBJ2-7
clone_size: NA
d_call: NA

cdr3_aa: CSVEDSPGDEQYF
cdr3_nt: TGCAGCGTTGAGGATAGCCCGGGGGACGAGCAGTACTTC
v_call: TRBV29-1
j_call: TRBJ2-7
clone_size: NA
d_call: NA

cdr3_aa: CSASAGNNYGYTF
cdr3_nt: TGCAGTGCTAGTGCAGGAAATAACTATGGCTACACCTTC
v_call: TRBV20-1
j_call: TRBJ1-2
clone_size: NA
d_call: NA

cdr3_aa: CASSVDYQGRYSPLHF
cdr3_nt: TGTGCCAGCAGCGTGGATTACCAGGGGAGATATTCACCCCTCCACTTT
v_call: TRBV11-3
j_call: TRBJ1-6
clone_size: NA
d_call: NA

cdr3_aa: CSARLRGTAYNEQFF
cdr3_nt: TGCAGTGCTAGACTGAGGGGAACCGCCTACAATGAGCAGTTCTTC
v_call: TRBV20-1
j_call: TRBJ2-1
clone_size: NA
d_call: NA

cdr3_aa: CASSQGGTADYGFTF
cdr3_nt: TGCGCCAGCAGCCAAGGTGGGACAGCCGACTATGGCTTCACCTTC
v_call: TRBV4-1
j_call: TRBJ1-2
clone_size: NA
d_call: TRBD1

cdr3_aa: CASSGGVTPSSNQPQHF
cdr3_nt: TGTGCCAGCAGTGGGGGTGTAACCCCTTCTAGCAATCAGCCCCAGCATTTT
v_call: TRBV12-3/TRBV12-4
j_call: TRBJ1-5
clone_size: few
d_call: NA

cdr3_aa: CASSLAGGWMNTEAFF
cdr3_nt: TGTGCCAGCAGCTTAGCAGGGGGCTGGATGAACACTGAAGCTTTCTTT
v_call: TRBV7-2
j_call: TRBJ1-1
clone_size: NA
d_call: TRBD1

cdr3_aa: CASIAQGASYEQYF
cdr3_nt: TGTGCCAGCATTGCGCAGGGAGCAAGCTACGAGCAGTACTTC
v_call: TRBV6-6
j_call: TRBJ2-7
clone_size: few
d_call: NA